The rows below give T cell receptor beta chains drawn from one sample of a study of identical twins. MiXCR, run by TCRdb on the 5' RACE reads, gives a single entry per CDR3 protein. Among around 530,000 distinct CDR3 sequences listed, approximately 14% were seen once. These data are also associated with another study on yellow fever vaccine responses in identical twins.

The specimen was CD4+ T cells sorted from blood. All receptors come from a woman between 18 and 30 years old in good health. Both conserved end residues are part of each CDR3. A D gene is named only where the DNA matches it firmly. The listing skips clone size in some rows; elsewhere it reads once, few, many or a size class.

d_gene: -; abundance: once; j_gene: TRBJ2-1; v_gene: TRBV7-7; CDR3aa: CASSLDQTNEQFF; CDR3nt: TGTGCCAGCAGCTTAGACCAAACCAATGAGCAGTTCTTC
d_gene: -; abundance: many; j_gene: TRBJ2-2; v_gene: TRBV28; CDR3aa: CASRKDSLTGELFF; CDR3nt: TGTGCCAGCAGGAAGGACAGCCTCACCGGGGAGCTGTTTTTT
d_gene: -; abundance: -; j_gene: TRBJ1-2; v_gene: TRBV5-1; CDR3aa: CASSREGGANYGYTF; CDR3nt: TGCGCCAGCAGCAGGGAAGGGGGAGCTAACTATGGCTACACCTTC
d_gene: TRBD1; abundance: -; j_gene: TRBJ2-4; v_gene: TRBV7-9; CDR3aa: CASRRDRENIQYF; CDR3nt: TGTGCCAGCAGACGGGACAGGGAAAACATTCAGTACTTC
d_gene: -; abundance: few; j_gene: TRBJ2-2; v_gene: TRBV20-1; CDR3aa: CSAKRSSAGQGGELFF; CDR3nt: TGCAGTGCTAAGAGGTCTAGTGCGGGGCAGGGCGGGGAGCTGTTTTTT
d_gene: TRBD2; abundance: few; j_gene: TRBJ2-2; v_gene: TRBV9; CDR3aa: CASSGRLAGVGGELFF; CDR3nt: TGTGCCAGCAGCGGGAGACTAGCGGGAGTCGGCGGGGAGCTGTTTTTT
d_gene: -; abundance: -; j_gene: TRBJ1-2; v_gene: TRBV20-1; CDR3aa: CSASRGSGGYTF; CDR3nt: TGCAGTGCTAGCAGGGGATCGGGTGGCTACACCTTC
d_gene: -; abundance: many; j_gene: TRBJ1-6; v_gene: TRBV15; CDR3aa: CATSRGSGGFNSPLHF; CDR3nt: TGTGCCACCAGCAGAGGTTCGGGGGGGTTTAATTCACCCCTCCACTTT
d_gene: TRBD1; abundance: -; j_gene: TRBJ2-7; v_gene: TRBV29-1; CDR3aa: CSAKEDRGPNEQYF; CDR3nt: TGCAGCGCTAAAGAAGACAGGGGGCCTAACGAGCAGTACTTC
d_gene: TRBD2; abundance: few; j_gene: TRBJ2-2; v_gene: TRBV7-6; CDR3aa: CASSLPGLAFGELFF; CDR3nt: TGTGCCAGCAGCTTGCCGGGACTAGCGTTCGGGGAGCTGTTTTTT
d_gene: -; abundance: few; j_gene: TRBJ2-3; v_gene: TRBV11-3; CDR3aa: CASSLGRADTDTQYF; CDR3nt: TGTGCCAGCAGCTTAGGCAGGGCGGACACAGATACGCAGTATTTT
d_gene: TRBD2; abundance: -; j_gene: TRBJ2-7; v_gene: TRBV11-3; CDR3aa: CASSPSGTSSYEQYF; CDR3nt: TGTGCCAGCAGCCCTAGCGGGACGAGCTCCTACGAGCAGTACTTC
d_gene: -; abundance: -; j_gene: TRBJ1-2; v_gene: TRBV28; CDR3aa: CAGGGDYGYTF; CDR3nt: TGTGCCGGAGGGGGGGACTATGGCTACACCTTC
d_gene: -; abundance: few; j_gene: TRBJ2-2; v_gene: TRBV5-8; CDR3aa: CASSLISFQGNTGELFF; CDR3nt: TGTGCCAGCAGCTTGATCTCTTTCCAGGGGAACACCGGGGAGCTGTTTTTT
d_gene: -; abundance: few; j_gene: TRBJ2-4; v_gene: TRBV12-3/TRBV12-4; CDR3aa: CASRMDRGGWAKNIQYF; CDR3nt: TGTGCCAGCAGGATGGACCGGGGCGGTTGGGCCAAAAACATTCAGTACTTC
d_gene: -; abundance: -; j_gene: TRBJ2-3; v_gene: TRBV5-1; CDR3aa: CASSPQQGTDTQYF; CDR3nt: TGCGCCAGCAGCCCCCAACAGGGCACAGATACGCAGTATTTT
d_gene: TRBD1; abundance: few; j_gene: TRBJ2-3; v_gene: TRBV5-1; CDR3aa: CASSYRDREAGFNTDTQYF; CDR3nt: TGCGCCAGCAGCTACCGGGACAGGGAGGCTGGGTTCAACACAGATACGCAGTATTTT
d_gene: -; abundance: few; j_gene: TRBJ2-3; v_gene: TRBV24-1; CDR3aa: CATSDRRRPGDTQYF; CDR3nt: TGTGCCACCAGTGATCGCAGACGACCAGGGGATACGCAGTATTTT
d_gene: -; abundance: -; j_gene: TRBJ1-1; v_gene: TRBV18; CDR3aa: CASSPVLAEAFF; CDR3nt: TGTGCCAGCTCACCAGTTCTCGCTGAAGCTTTCTTT
d_gene: -; abundance: many; j_gene: TRBJ2-1; v_gene: TRBV12-3/TRBV12-4; CDR3aa: CASSFTQSSYNEQFF; CDR3nt: TGTGCCAGCAGTTTTACCCAGAGCTCCTACAATGAGCAGTTCTTC
d_gene: -; abundance: -; j_gene: TRBJ1-3; v_gene: TRBV19; CDR3aa: CASSIRSGNTIYF; CDR3nt: TGTGCCAGTAGTATACGCTCTGGAAACACCATATATTTT
d_gene: TRBD2; abundance: -; j_gene: TRBJ2-4; v_gene: TRBV7-2; CDR3aa: CASSRGGLAKNIQYF; CDR3nt: TGTGCCAGCAGTCGGGGGGGCCTCGCCAAAAACATTCAGTACTTC
d_gene: -; abundance: few; j_gene: TRBJ2-2; v_gene: TRBV11-2; CDR3aa: CASSFASADTGELFF; CDR3nt: TGTGCCAGCAGCTTCGCTAGCGCCGACACCGGGGAGCTGTTTTTT
d_gene: -; abundance: few; j_gene: TRBJ1-2; v_gene: TRBV12-3/TRBV12-4; CDR3aa: CASSLRGSDGYTF; CDR3nt: TGTGCCAGCAGTTTAAGAGGATCGGATGGCTACACCTTC
d_gene: TRBD2; abundance: few; j_gene: TRBJ2-1; v_gene: TRBV5-1; CDR3aa: CASSLRREGPNNEQFF; CDR3nt: TGCGCCAGCAGCTTGAGACGGGAGGGCCCGAACAATGAGCAGTTCTTC
d_gene: -; abundance: few; j_gene: TRBJ2-1; v_gene: TRBV10-1; CDR3aa: CASSPRTDTLYNEQFF; CDR3nt: TGCGCCAGCAGTCCCCGGACAGACACCCTTTACAATGAGCAGTTCTTC
d_gene: -; abundance: -; j_gene: TRBJ2-6; v_gene: TRBV6-5; CDR3aa: CASSYSRGTPGANVLTF; CDR3nt: TGTGCCAGCAGTTACTCGAGAGGTACACCTGGGGCCAACGTCCTGACTTTC